This TCR beta chain appears in the sequencing data of a study of a mutant IDH1 vaccine in newly diagnosed glioma. Study summary: Radiotherapy, temozolomide, or both had been given previously, and both were given to most.

Clones were sequenced by immunoSEQ multiplex PCR, and TCRdb holds only the in-frame ones, with some missing. This sample has 60,000 to 100,000 clones, with about 85% found just once. In the case of this clone: As yet, its antigen is unknown.

Time point meaning: week 23, last vaccination. With topical imiquimod, each dose of the vaccine consisted of 300 ug of mutant IDH1 20-mer peptide. The sequence derives from a woman aged 50 to 60 with glioma. The sample here was PBMCs, taken from a glioma patient whose treatment included an IDH1 peptide vaccine.

CDR3 nucleotides: TGCGCCAGCAGCCAGGGCTTGAACACTGAAGCTTTCTTT. Translation gives CASSQGLNTEAFF. This rearrangement joins TRBV5-1 to TRBJ1-1; the D gene is possibly TRBD1 (5 bases). This CDR3 has 13 residues. V lost 4 bases and J 0 bases, leaving 7 bases between the germline ends. Germline V CDR1 and CDR2: SGHRS, YFSETQ.